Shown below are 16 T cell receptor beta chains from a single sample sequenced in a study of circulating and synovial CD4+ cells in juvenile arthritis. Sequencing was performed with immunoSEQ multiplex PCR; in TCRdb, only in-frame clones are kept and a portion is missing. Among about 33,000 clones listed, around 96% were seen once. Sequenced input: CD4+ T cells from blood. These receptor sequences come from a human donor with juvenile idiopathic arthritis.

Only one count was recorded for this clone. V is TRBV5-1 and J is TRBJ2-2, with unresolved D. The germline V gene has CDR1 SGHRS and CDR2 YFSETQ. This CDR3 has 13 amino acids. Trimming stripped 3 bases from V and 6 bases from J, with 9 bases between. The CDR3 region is CASSYIEAGELFF. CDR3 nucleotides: TGCGCCAGCAGCTACATAGAGGCCGGGGAGCTGTTTTTT.

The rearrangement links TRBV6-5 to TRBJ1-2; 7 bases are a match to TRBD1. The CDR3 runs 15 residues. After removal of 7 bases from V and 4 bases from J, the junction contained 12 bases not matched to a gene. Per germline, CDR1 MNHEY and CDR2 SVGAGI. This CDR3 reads CASTTGTVASYGYTF. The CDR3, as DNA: TGTGCCAGCACTACCGGGACAGTAGCTAGCTATGGCTACACCTTC.

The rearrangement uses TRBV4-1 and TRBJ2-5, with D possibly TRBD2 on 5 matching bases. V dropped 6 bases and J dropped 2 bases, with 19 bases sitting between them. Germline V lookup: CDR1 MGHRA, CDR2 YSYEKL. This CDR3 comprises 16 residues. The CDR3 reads CASSPLSGVEQETQYF. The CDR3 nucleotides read TGCGCCAGCAGTCCCCTCTCCGGGGTGGAGCAAGAGACCCAGTACTTC.

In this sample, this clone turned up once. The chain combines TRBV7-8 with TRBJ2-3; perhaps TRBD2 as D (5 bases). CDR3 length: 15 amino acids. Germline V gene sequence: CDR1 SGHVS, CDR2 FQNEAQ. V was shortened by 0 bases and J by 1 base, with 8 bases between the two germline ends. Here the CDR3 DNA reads TGTGCCAGCAGCTTAGCGGGAGTCGGCACAGATACGCAGTATTTT. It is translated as CASSLAGVGTDTQYF.

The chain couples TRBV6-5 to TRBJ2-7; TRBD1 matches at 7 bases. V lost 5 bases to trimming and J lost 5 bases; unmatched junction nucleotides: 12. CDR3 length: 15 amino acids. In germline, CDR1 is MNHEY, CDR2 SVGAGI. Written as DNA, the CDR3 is TGTGCCAGCAGTCAAGAACAGGGGTTGTCCAACGAGCAGTACTTC. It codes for CASSQEQGLSNEQYF.

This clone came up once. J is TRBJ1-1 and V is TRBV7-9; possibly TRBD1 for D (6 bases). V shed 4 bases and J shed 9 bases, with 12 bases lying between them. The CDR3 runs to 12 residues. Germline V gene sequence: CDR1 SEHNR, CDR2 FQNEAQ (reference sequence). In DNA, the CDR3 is TGTGCCAGCAGCTCTAGGGGGGGAAAAGCTTTCTTT. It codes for CASSSRGGKAFF.

The CDR3 loop reads CASSQEPGQGNQPQHF. CDR3 nucleotide sequence: TGCGCCAGCAGCCAAGAACCAGGACAGGGCAATCAGCCCCAGCATTTT. The chain has TRBV4-3 and TRBJ1-5, with 7 bases matching TRBD1. The germline V gene has CDR1 LGHNA and CDR2 YSLEER. The CDR3 length is 16 residues. V trimming: 0 bases; J trimming: 2 bases; junction bases outside the gene matches: 4.

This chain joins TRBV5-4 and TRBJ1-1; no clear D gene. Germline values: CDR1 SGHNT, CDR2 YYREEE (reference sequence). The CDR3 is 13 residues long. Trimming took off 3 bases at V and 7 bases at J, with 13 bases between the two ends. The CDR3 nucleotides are TGTGCCAGCAGCTCAGAGACTAGTGATGAAGCTTTCTTT. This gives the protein CASSSETSDEAFF.

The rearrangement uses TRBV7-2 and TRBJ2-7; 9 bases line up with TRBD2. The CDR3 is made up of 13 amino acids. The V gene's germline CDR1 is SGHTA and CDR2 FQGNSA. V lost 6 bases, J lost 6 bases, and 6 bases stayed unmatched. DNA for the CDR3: TGTGCCAGCAGTCCGCGGGAGGGCGCCGAGCAGTACTTC. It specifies CASSPREGAEQYF.

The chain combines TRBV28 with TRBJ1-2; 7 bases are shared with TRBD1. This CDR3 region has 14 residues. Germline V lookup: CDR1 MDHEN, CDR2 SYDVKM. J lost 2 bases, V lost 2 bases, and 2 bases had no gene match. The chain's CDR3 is CASSLIQGNYGYTF. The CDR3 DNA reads TGTGCCAGCAGTTTAATACAGGGGAACTATGGCTACACCTTC.

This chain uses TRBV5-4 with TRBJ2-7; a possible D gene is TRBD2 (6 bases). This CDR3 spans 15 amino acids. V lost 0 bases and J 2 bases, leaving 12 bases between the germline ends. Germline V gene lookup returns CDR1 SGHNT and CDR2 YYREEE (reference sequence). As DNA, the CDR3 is TGTGCCAGCAGCTTGGCTTTGGGGGGAACCTACGAGCAGTACTTC. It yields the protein CASSLALGGTYEQYF.

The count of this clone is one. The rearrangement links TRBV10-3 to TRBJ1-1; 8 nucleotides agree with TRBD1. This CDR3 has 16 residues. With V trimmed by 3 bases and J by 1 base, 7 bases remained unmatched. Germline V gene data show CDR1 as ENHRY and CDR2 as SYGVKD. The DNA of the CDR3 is TGTGCCATCAGTGAAAAGTTACAGGGGGAGAACACTGAAGCTTTCTTT. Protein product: CAISEKLQGENTEAFF.

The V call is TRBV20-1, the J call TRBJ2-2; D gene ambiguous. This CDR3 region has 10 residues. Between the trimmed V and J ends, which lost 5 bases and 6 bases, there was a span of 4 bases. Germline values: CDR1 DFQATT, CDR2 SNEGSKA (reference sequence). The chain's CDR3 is CSARAGELFF. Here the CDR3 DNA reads TGCAGTGCTCGTGCCGGGGAGCTGTTTTTT.

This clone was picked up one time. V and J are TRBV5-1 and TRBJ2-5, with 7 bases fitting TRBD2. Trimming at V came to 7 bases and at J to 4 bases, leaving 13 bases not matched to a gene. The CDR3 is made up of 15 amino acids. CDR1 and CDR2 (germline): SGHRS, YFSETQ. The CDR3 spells CASSRSGGERETQYF. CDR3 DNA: TGCGCCAGCTCCCGTTCTGGGGGGGAGAGAGAGACCCAGTACTTC.

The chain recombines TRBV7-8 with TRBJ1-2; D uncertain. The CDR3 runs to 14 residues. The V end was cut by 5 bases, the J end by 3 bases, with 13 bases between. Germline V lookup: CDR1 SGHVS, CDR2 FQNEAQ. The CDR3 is CASSLSVRDYGYTF. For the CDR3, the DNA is TGTGCCAGCAGCCTTAGTGTCCGTGACTATGGCTACACCTTC.

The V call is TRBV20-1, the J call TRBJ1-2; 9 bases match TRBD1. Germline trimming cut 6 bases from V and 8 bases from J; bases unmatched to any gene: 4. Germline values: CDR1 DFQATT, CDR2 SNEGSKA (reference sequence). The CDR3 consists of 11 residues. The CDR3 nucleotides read TGCAGTGCCGGACAGGGGAGGGGCTACACCTTC. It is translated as CSAGQGRGYTF.